This note documents a single T cell receptor (beta chain) sequence. Its recognized antigen is unknown. No much larger clone is present one base from it, and per-base qualities are unavailable. Donors were healthy HIV-negative adults with no recently reported acute infections or vaccinations. All donors were Caucasian adults living in Nashville, Tennessee, USA. Magnetic negative selection was used to enrich CD4+ T cells, after which naive cells were positively selected on CD45RA and the negative fraction became the memory subset. Blood was collected by leukapheresis, and PBMCs were isolated by Ficoll-Histopaque density gradient centrifugation and then cryopreserved in liquid nitrogen vapor phase. Analytical flow cytometry was used to check the purity and quantity of every magnetically sorted T cell population. Each sorted fraction had its genomic DNA isolated and then quantified by UV absorbance on a Nanodrop 2000c.

This sample was taken from a study of shared clonotypes between healthy human individuals (TCRdb year 2020). For context, the study as a whole: The cohort included a few men and a couple of women between 18 and 49 years of age. Blood TCR repertoires of about 5 healthy adults were deeply sequenced to estimate repertoire size and the extent of clonotype sharing between individuals. Leukapheresis yielded between about 0.85 and 10 billion PBMCs per donor. To increase sequencing depth and limit assay-specific biases, TCR repertoire library preparation and sequencing were carried out by different laboratories using diverse techniques. For each donor, three plates each were used for CD4 naive and CD4 memory, two plates were used for CD8 naive, and one plate was used for CD8 memory.

V lost 6 bases and J lost 3 bases, and the count of bases not matched to a germline gene is 5. CDR1 is given as MNHEY and CDR2 as SVGAGI, both from the germline V gene. From its cysteine to its phenylalanine, the CDR3 spans 14 amino acids. The CDR3 DNA has 42 bases and is translated from base 1. Overall results and qualifications from the work: Estimated clonotype richness was generally larger for naive than for memory subsets. Sampling was restricted to blood, and TCR repertoires in tissue are likely to differ from TCR repertoires in blood. Clonotypes shared by all four sorted-subset donors showed higher generation probabilities than non-shared clonotypes. Rarefaction of sorted-subset datasets indicated incomplete sequencing despite the large sequencing depth. Based on pairwise subsampling, the degree of clonotype sharing among donors was expected to be affected by sequencing depth. Because the study included a small number of donors, the genetic and exposure-history diversity represented was limited. Sharing across four donors was observed for roughly 5% of naive CD4, less than 4% of naive CD8, around 2.5% of memory CD4, and roughly 0.43% of memory CD8 clonotypes.

Using the deep immunoSEQ assay, TCR CDR3 regions were amplified from genomic DNA by multiplex PCR. For each cell subset, the extracted genomic DNA was distributed evenly across all wells of several immunoSEQ 96-well plates, and each plate served as one replicate. For sorted subsets, roughly 190 ng of genomic DNA, equivalent to some 30,000 T cell genomes, went into each replicate PCR. The purified libraries were quantified using a Qubit 3.0 fluorometer, sized with a Bioanalyzer 2100, and then quantified again using the KAPA Library Quantification kit. A separate single-read 150-cycle Illumina NextSeq 550 flow cell was used to sequence each immunoSEQ 96-well plate. The paper's data handling went like this. Because only junctional sequences without quality scores were contained in the immunoSEQ output, filtering matching that applied to full-length reads could not be performed. Sequences were annotated with PyIR, a Python wrapper for IgBLAST v1.9, and V/J genes and CDR3 were assigned using IMGT germline references. Reads were filtered out if the reads had weak V/J assignments (E-value above 1e-6), no CDR3, stop codons, out-of-frame junctions, or ambiguous translated residues. V3J clonotypes were defined as sequences sharing an identical inferred V gene, J gene, and CDR3 amino acid sequence. Percentage overlap between repertoires was computed as shared unique clonotypes divided by the size of the smaller repertoire. Repertoire richness was assessed with RTK rarefaction, the Chao1 estimator, and Recon v2.1 estimates of unobserved clonotypes. OLGA was used to compute generation probabilities for all TCRbeta clonotypes that the gDNA method yielded from a handful of donors. Held by TCRdb, this immuneACCESS table contains in-frame sequences only and omits some clones. Under half of the omission traces to an unresolved V gene where checked; the cause of the rest is unknown. The DNA was the basis for D and trimming; V, J and clone size are from that table. A total of some 1 million clones appear in this sample, about 75% of them only once. Clones ranked in the top ten supply over 1.3% of the sample.

The rearranged segments are TRBV6-5 and TRBJ2-4; 7 bases in the junction line up with TRBD1. The clonotype comes from a man aged 18-30 years in good health. The sequenced sample consisted of memory CD4+ T cells sorted from blood. In the paper's terms, the cell subset or site label means: CD45RA-negative fraction. The sequenced DNA: TGTGCCAGCAGGGACAGGTCGGGCAAAAACATTCAGTACTTC. It translates to CASRDRSGKNIQYF.